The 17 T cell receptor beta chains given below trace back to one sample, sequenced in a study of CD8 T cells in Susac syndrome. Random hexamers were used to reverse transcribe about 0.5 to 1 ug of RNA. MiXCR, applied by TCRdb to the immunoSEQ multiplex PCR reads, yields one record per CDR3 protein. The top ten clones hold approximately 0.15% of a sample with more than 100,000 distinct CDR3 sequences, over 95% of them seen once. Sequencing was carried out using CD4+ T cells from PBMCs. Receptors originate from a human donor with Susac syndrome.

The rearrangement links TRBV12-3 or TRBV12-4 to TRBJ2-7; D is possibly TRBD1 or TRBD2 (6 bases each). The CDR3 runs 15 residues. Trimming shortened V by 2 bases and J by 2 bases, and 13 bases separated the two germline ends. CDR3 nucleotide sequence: TGTGCCAGCAGTTTAACCCTCGGGGGCGCCTACGAGCAGTACTTC. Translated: CASSLTLGGAYEQYF.

The CDR3 protein is CSVEKRRYEEQYF. CDR3 in DNA: TGCAGCGTTGAGAAGCGCCGGTACGAGGAGCAGTACTTC. This chain connects TRBV29-1 to TRBJ2-7, with D hard to call. CDR1 and CDR2 from the germline V gene are SQVTM and ANQGSEA. The CDR3 runs to 13 residues. With 3 bases removed from V and 7 bases from J, the gap between germline ends came to 16 bases.

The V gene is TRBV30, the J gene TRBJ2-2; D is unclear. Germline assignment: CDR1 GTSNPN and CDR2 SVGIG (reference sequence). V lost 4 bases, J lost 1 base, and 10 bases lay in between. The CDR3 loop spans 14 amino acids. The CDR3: CAWISQVNTGELFF. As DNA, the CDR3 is TGTGCCTGGATAAGTCAGGTGAACACCGGGGAGCTGTTTTTT.

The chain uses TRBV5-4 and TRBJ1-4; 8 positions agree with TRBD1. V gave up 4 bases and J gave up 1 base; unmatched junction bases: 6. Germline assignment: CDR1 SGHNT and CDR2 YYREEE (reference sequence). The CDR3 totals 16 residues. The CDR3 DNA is TGTGCCAGCAGCAGAGACAGGGGCGGAACTAATGAAAAACTGTTTTTT. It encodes CASSRDRGGTNEKLFF.

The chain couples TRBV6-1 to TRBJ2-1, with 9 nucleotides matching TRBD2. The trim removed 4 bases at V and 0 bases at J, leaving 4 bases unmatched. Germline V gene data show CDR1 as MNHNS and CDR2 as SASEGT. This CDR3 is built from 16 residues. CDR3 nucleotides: TGTGCCAGCAGTGGACTAGCGGTATACTCCTACAATGAGCAGTTCTTC. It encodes CASSGLAVYSYNEQFF.

The CDR3 DNA reads as TGCAGCGTTTCGAGGGATAGAAACACTGAAGCTTTCTTT. It codes for CSVSRDRNTEAFF. The gene calls are TRBV29-1 and TRBJ1-1, with unresolved D. Trimming removed 5 bases at V and 2 bases at J, with 12 bases between. From germline, CDR1 is SQVTM and CDR2 ANQGSEA. The length of the CDR3 is 13 residues.

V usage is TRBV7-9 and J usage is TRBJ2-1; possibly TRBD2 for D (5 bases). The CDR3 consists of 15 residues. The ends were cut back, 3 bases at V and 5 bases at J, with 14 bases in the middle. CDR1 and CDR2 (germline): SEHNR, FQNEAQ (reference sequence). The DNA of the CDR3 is TGTGCCAGCAGCTTTCGAGACGGGGTGAACAATGAGCAGTTCTTC. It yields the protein CASSFRDGVNNEQFF.

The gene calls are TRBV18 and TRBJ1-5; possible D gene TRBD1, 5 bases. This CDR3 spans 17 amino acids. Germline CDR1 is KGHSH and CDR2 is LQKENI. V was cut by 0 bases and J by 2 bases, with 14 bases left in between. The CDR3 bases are TGTGCCAGCTCACCACCGACTTGGCAGGGAGGCAATCAGCCCCAGCATTTT. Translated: CASSPPTWQGGNQPQHF.

CDR3 loop: CASSQGQGSPYEQYF. In nucleotides, the CDR3 is TGCGCCAGCAGCCAAGGACAGGGGAGCCCCTACGAGCAGTACTTC. The V and J genes are TRBV4-1 and TRBJ2-7; TRBD1 aligns across 8 bases. The ends lost 1 base at V and 2 bases at J; junction bases unmatched: 4. Looked up from germline, CDR1 is MGHRA and CDR2 is YSYEKL. The CDR3 consists of 15 residues.

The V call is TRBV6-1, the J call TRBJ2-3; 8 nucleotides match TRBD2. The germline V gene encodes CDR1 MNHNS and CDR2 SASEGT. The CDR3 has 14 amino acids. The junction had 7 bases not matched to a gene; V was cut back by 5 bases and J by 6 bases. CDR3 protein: CASSLSGRGDTQYF. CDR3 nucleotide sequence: TGTGCCAGCAGTCTAAGCGGGAGAGGCGATACGCAGTATTTT.

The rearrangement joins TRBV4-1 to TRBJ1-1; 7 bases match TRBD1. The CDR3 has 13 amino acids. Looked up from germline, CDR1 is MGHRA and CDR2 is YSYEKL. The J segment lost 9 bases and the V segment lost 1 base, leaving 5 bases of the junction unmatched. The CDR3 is CASSQGDSFKAFF. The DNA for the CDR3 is TGCGCCAGCAGCCAAGGGGACAGCTTCAAAGCTTTCTTT.

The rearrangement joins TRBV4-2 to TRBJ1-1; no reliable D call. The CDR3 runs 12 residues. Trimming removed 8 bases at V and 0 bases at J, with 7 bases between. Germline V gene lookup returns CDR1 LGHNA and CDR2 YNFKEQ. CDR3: CASGGVNTEAFF. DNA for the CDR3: TGTGCCAGCGGCGGGGTGAACACTGAAGCTTTCTTT.

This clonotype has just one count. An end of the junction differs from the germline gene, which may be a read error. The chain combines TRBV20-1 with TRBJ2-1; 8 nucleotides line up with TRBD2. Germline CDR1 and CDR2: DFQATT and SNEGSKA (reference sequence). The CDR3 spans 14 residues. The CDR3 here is CSAWGGAGGGRWIF. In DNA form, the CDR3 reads TGCAGTGCTTGGGGTGGGGCGGGAGGAGGCCGATGGATCTTC.

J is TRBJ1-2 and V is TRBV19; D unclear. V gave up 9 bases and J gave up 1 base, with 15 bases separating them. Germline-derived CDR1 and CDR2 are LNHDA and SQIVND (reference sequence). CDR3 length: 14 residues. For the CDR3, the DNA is TGTGCCAGCTCCCCAAATAAAAGTAACTATGGCTACACCTTC. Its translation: CASSPNKSNYGYTF.

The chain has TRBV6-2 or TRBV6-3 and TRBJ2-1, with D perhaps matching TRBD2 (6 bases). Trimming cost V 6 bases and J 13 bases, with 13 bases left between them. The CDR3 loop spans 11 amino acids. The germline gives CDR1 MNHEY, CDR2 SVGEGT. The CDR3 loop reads CASSSGLSQFF. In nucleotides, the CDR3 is TGTGCCAGCAGCTCCGGACTATCCCAGTTCTTC.

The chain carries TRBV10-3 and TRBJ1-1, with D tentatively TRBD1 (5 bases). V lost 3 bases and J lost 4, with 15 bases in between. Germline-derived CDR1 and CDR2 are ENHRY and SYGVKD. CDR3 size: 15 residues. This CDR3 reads CAISDQWGGGTEAFF. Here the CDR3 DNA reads TGTGCCATCAGTGATCAATGGGGGGGAGGCACTGAAGCTTTCTTT.

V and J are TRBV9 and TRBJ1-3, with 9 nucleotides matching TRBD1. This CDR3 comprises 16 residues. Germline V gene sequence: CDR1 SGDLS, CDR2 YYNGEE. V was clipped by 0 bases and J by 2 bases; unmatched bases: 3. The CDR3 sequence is CASSVVGTGTGNTIYF. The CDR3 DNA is TGTGCCAGCAGCGTAGTTGGGACAGGGACTGGAAACACCATATATTTT.